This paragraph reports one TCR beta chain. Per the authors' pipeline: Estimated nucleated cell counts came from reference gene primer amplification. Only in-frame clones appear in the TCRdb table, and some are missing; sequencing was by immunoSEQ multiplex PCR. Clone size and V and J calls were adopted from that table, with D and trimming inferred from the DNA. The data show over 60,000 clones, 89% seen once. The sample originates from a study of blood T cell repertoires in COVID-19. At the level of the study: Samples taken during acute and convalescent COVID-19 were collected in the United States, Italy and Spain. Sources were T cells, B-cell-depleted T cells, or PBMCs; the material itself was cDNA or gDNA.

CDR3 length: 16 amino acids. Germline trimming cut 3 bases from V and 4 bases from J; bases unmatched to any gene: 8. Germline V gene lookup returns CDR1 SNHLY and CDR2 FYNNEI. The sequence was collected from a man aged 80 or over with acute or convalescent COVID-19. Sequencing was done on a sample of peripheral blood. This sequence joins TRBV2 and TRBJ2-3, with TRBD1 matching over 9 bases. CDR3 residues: CASSDGRTGVSDTQYF. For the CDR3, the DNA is TGTGCCAGCAGTGATGGGCGGACAGGGGTTTCAGATACGCAGTATTTT.